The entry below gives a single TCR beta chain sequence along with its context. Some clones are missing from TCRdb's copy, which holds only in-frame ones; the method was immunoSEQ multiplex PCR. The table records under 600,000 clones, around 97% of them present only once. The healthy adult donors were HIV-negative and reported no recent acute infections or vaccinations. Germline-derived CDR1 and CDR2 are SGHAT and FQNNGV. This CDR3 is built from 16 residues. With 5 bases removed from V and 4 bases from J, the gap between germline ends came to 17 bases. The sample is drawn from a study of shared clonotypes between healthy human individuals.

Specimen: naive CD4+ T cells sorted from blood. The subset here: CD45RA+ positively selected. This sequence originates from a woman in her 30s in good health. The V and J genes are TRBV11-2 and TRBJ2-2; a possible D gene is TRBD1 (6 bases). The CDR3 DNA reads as TGTGCCAGCAGCCCACTAGGGGGAGTGACCACCGGGGAGCTGTTTTTT. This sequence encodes CASSPLGGVTTGELFF.